These 26 T cell receptor beta chains were sequenced from one sample in a study of T cell responses to AZD1222 COVID-19 vaccine. Sequencing was performed with immunoSEQ multiplex PCR; in TCRdb, only in-frame clones are kept and a portion is missing. The sample lists 130,000 or so clones, 90% occurring once. The sample here was peripheral blood, taken 28 days after the second dose of the MenACWY control vaccine. All receptors derive from an adult who received the MenACWY meningococcal vaccine as a control.

This rearrangement joins TRBV5-4 to TRBJ1-2, with D perhaps matching TRBD1 (6 bases). Germline CDR1 reads SGHNT; CDR2 reads YYREEE (reference sequence). CDR3 size: 16 residues. With 4 bases removed from V and 3 bases from J, the gap between germline ends came to 19 bases. CDR3 sequence (DNA): TGTGCCAGCAGCGGATTTCGGGGGCAGCTGGACTATGGCTACACCTTC. Protein product: CASSGFRGQLDYGYTF. The full variable domain, rest sourced from reference TRBV5-4 and TRBJ1-2, is ETGVTQSPTHLIKTRGQQVTLRCSSQSGHNTVSWYQQALGQGPQFIFQYYREEENGRGNFPPRFSGLQFPNYSSELNVNALELDDSALYLCASSGFRGQLDYGYTFGSGTRLTVV.

CDR3 sequence reads: CASSLGGSGRIYEQYF. CDR3 DNA sequence: TGTGCCAGCAGCTTGGGCGGTAGCGGGAGGATCTACGAGCAGTACTTC. The chain uses TRBV5-6 and TRBJ2-7; 10 bases line up with TRBD2. This CDR3 is 16 amino acids long. CDR1 SGHDT and CDR2 YYEEEE come from the germline V gene. J lost 3 bases, V lost 0 bases, and 6 bases had no gene match.

The chain is built from TRBV6-5 and TRBJ1-1, with 7 bases that match TRBD1. Per germline, CDR1 MNHEY and CDR2 SVGAGI. The CDR3 has 13 residues. Unmatched junction bases numbered 1, after V lost 5 bases and J lost 1 base. CDR3 residues: CASSRQGNTEAFF. CDR3 in DNA: TGTGCCAGCAGTCGACAGGGGAACACTGAAGCTTTCTTT.

The V gene is TRBV27, the J gene TRBJ1-5; D may be TRBD1 (5 bases). Per the germline V gene, CDR1 is MNHEY and CDR2 is SMNVEV (reference sequence). CDR3 length: 16 amino acids. V was trimmed by 3 bases and J by 0 bases, leaving 12 bases between them. The CDR3 protein is CASSFSGTYSNQPQHF. In DNA form, the CDR3 reads TGTGCCAGCAGTTTCTCCGGGACCTATAGCAATCAGCCCCAGCATTTT.

This clone was seen only a few times. The V call is TRBV15, the J call TRBJ1-4; perhaps TRBD1 as D (6 bases). V lost 5 bases and J 0 bases, leaving 10 bases between the germline ends. Looked up from germline, CDR1 is LNHNV and CDR2 is YYDKDF (reference sequence). This CDR3 has 15 amino acids. The CDR3 is CATSLRTATNEKLFF. DNA for the CDR3: TGTGCCACCAGCCTACGGACAGCAACTAATGAAAAACTGTTTTTT.

This clone was observed a single time. This chain connects TRBV10-3 to TRBJ2-2; TRBD2 agrees at 13 bases. The CDR3 runs to 16 residues. V lost 10 bases and J lost 0; bases outside the gene matches: 5. Germline CDR1 and CDR2: ENHRY and SYGVKD. As DNA, the CDR3 is TGTGCCACCGGACTAGCGGGAGCGACGAACACCGGGGAGCTGTTTTTT. It encodes CATGLAGATNTGELFF.

This sequence joins TRBV10-3 and TRBJ1-5, with D tentatively TRBD1 (5 bases). V was pared by 1 base and J by 4 bases, with 14 bases between. The CDR3 is 16 amino acids. Germline V gene sequence: CDR1 ENHRY, CDR2 SYGVKD. In nucleotides, the CDR3 is TGTGCCATCAGTGAGTTCCCATCCGGGGGGAATCAGCCCCAGCATTTT. It yields the protein CAISEFPSGGNQPQHF.

The J gene is TRBJ2-2, the V gene TRBV15; 7 bases are a match to TRBD2. The CDR3 covers 15 residues. Germline trimming cut 5 bases from V and 5 bases from J; bases unmatched to any gene: 8. From germline, CDR1 is LNHNV and CDR2 YYDKDF (reference sequence). Here the CDR3 reads CATSAGRGGTGELFF. The CDR3 DNA reads as TGTGCCACCAGCGCGGGGAGGGGTGGTACCGGGGAGCTGTTTTTT.

This rearrangement joins TRBV11-2 to TRBJ1-1, with D perhaps matching TRBD1 (5 bases). CDR3 length: 15 amino acids. Trimming took off 1 base at V and 3 bases at J, with 12 bases between the two ends. Germline CDR1 reads SGHAT; CDR2 reads FQNNGV. The CDR3 region is CASSLAHLRDTEAFF. CDR3 bases: TGTGCCAGCAGCTTAGCGCACCTCAGGGACACTGAAGCTTTCTTT.

This chain joins TRBV28 and TRBJ1-1, with D possibly matching TRBD1 (5 bases). The germline V and J ends were trimmed by 7 bases and 4 bases, with 13 bases remaining between them. CDR1 and CDR2 from the germline V gene are MDHEN and SYDVKM. CDR3 length equals 13 residues. This CDR3 is CASTVGGGTEAFF. The CDR3 nucleotides read TGTGCCAGCACAGTCGGCGGGGGCACTGAAGCTTTCTTT.

The V and J genes are TRBV2 and TRBJ2-2; D not certain. This CDR3 region has 15 residues. Per the germline V gene, CDR1 is SNHLY and CDR2 is FYNNEI. V lost 4 bases to trimming and J lost 4 bases, with 13 bases between them. The CDR3 reads CASSGGSPFTGELFF. CDR3 in DNA: TGTGCCAGCAGTGGGGGAAGCCCATTCACCGGGGAGCTGTTTTTT.

The chain recombines TRBV27 with TRBJ1-2, with 8 positions matching TRBD1. The germline V gene encodes CDR1 MNHEY and CDR2 SMNVEV (reference sequence). V was pared by 3 bases and J by 1 base, with 4 bases of the junction left unmatched. This CDR3 is built from 15 residues. The CDR3 DNA reads TGTGCCAGCAGTTTCCGGACAGGGTATAACTATGGCTACACCTTC. Translating it yields CASSFRTGYNYGYTF.

V is TRBV21-1 and J is TRBJ1-1. TRBV21-1 corresponds to a pseudogene. The CDR3 loop spans 19 amino acids. The CDR3 DNA follows: TGTGCCAGCAGCCCCAAGGAGGGGACAAACTCTTTATTGAACACTGAAGCTTTCTTT. Protein product: CASSPKEGTNSLLNTEAFF.

This chain joins TRBV6-1 and TRBJ1-5; 8 bases line up with TRBD1. The CDR3 is made up of 14 amino acids. Germline assignment: CDR1 MNHNS and CDR2 SASEGT. J lost 6 bases, V lost 1 base, and 2 bases had no gene match. CDR3 amino acids: CASSEGRGLQPQHF. Here the CDR3 DNA reads TGTGCCAGCAGTGAAGGCAGGGGGCTTCAGCCCCAGCATTTT.

This rearrangement joins TRBV3-1 (or the pseudogene TRBV3-2) to TRBJ1-3; 7 bases line up with TRBD1. This CDR3 spans 16 amino acids. The germline V gene encodes CDR1 LGHDT and CDR2 YNNKEL (reference sequence). Losses at the gene ends were 2 bases for V and 2 bases for J; bases not matched to a gene: 6. The CDR3 here is CASSQQLTGAGNTIYF. The CDR3, as DNA: TGTGCCAGCAGCCAACAGTTAACAGGGGCTGGAAACACCATATATTTT.

The rearrangement uses TRBV19 and TRBJ2-5; 8 nucleotides agree with TRBD1. The germline V gene has CDR1 LNHDA and CDR2 SQIVND (reference sequence). J lost 5 bases, V lost 3 bases, and 11 bases had no gene match. The CDR3 length is 16 residues. The CDR3 sequence is CASSMAGQGIQETQYF. The CDR3 DNA reads as TGTGCCAGTAGTATGGCAGGACAGGGTATTCAGGAGACCCAGTACTTC.

V usage is TRBV27 and J usage is TRBJ1-1, with 7 bases that match TRBD1. The CDR3 is 15 residues long. The germline V gene has CDR1 MNHEY and CDR2 SMNVEV (reference sequence). The J segment lost 0 bases and the V segment lost 6 bases, leaving 7 bases of the junction unmatched. CDR3 residues: CASRDIGTVNTEAFF. In DNA, the CDR3 is TGTGCCAGCAGAGATATCGGGACAGTGAACACTGAAGCTTTCTTT.

V gene TRBV30 combines with J gene TRBJ2-3; perhaps TRBD1 as D (5 bases). The ends were cut back, 7 bases at V and 0 bases at J, with 17 bases in the middle. This CDR3 spans 15 amino acids. CDR1 is GTSNPN and CDR2 is SVGIG in the germline V gene (reference sequence). Here the CDR3 DNA reads TGTGCCTTTAGGGGCCAGCAAACTAGCACAGATACGCAGTATTTT. This codes for CAFRGQQTSTDTQYF.

The chain joins TRBV19 to TRBJ2-2; 10 positions match TRBD1. Per germline, CDR1 LNHDA and CDR2 SQIVND (reference sequence). This CDR3 comprises 17 residues. The junction had 8 bases not matched to a gene; V was cut back by 1 base and J by 6 bases. The CDR3 spells CASSIGRDRGVSGELFF. The CDR3, as DNA: TGTGCCAGTAGTATAGGCCGGGACAGGGGAGTTTCCGGGGAGCTGTTTTTT.

The V and J genes are TRBV5-5 and TRBJ1-1; D is perhaps TRBD1 (6 bases). The CDR3 has 16 amino acids. CDR1 SGHKS and CDR2 YYEKEE come from the germline V gene (reference sequence). Trimming took 4 bases from V and 0 from J, leaving 16 bases between them. CDR3 sequence reads: CASSPGAGPMNTEAFF. The CDR3 DNA sequence: TGTGCCAGCAGCCCGGGGGCAGGACCCATGAACACTGAAGCTTTCTTT.

The chain combines TRBV6-6 with TRBJ2-1, with D possibly matching TRBD2 (6 bases). V lost 6 bases and J 10 bases, leaving 22 bases between the germline ends. The CDR3 is 15 residues long. Germline lookup yields CDR1 MNHNY and CDR2 SVGAGI (reference sequence). The CDR3 spells CASSSLERVGLEQFF. CDR3 in DNA: TGTGCCAGCAGCTCCCTTGAGCGGGTGGGGTTGGAGCAGTTCTTC.

The genes are TRBV9 and TRBJ2-3, with 7 bases fitting TRBD2. Germline V gene lookup returns CDR1 SGDLS and CDR2 YYNGEE. V trimming: 4 bases; J trimming: 3 bases; junction bases outside the gene matches: 8. The CDR3 is made up of 15 amino acids. The CDR3 here is CASSPRVGGTDTQYF. The CDR3 DNA follows: TGTGCCAGCAGCCCTAGAGTGGGGGGGACAGATACGCAGTATTTT.

The chain is built from TRBV27 and TRBJ2-1; the D gene is possibly TRBD2 (7 bases). CDR3 length: 15 residues. The germline CDR1 and CDR2 sequences are MNHEY and SMNVEV (reference sequence). The V and J ends lost 5 bases and 8 bases respectively, with 19 bases between them. The CDR3 sequence is CASSLKGGQMYEQFF. In DNA form, the CDR3 reads TGTGCCAGCAGTCTTAAGGGGGGGCAGATGTATGAGCAGTTCTTC.

The rearrangement joins TRBV20-1 to TRBJ1-6; D gene uncertain. The CDR3 runs 11 residues. CDR1 DFQATT and CDR2 SNEGSKA come from the germline V gene (reference sequence). Trimming took off 6 bases at V and 10 bases at J, with 10 bases between the two ends. This chain's CDR3 is CSANDGSPLHF. CDR3 sequence (DNA): TGCAGTGCCAACGACGGGTCACCCCTCCACTTT.

The J gene is TRBJ2-6, the V gene TRBV7-9; D is uncertain. Trimming took off 5 bases at V and 2 bases at J, with 16 bases between the two ends. Germline assignment: CDR1 SEHNR and CDR2 FQNEAQ (reference sequence). The CDR3 is 17 residues long. CDR3 coding DNA: TGTGCCAGCAGCAGGCTGGTTGTCGGCCCTGGGGCCAACGTCCTGACTTTC. Its translation: CASSRLVVGPGANVLTF.

The chain combines TRBV6-2 or TRBV6-3 with TRBJ1-6; TRBD1 aligns across 9 bases. Trimming cost V 6 bases and J 1 base; bases outside gene matches: 4. Germline lookup yields CDR1 MNHEY and CDR2 SVGEGT. The CDR3 length is 16 residues. The CDR3 DNA sequence: TGTGCCAGCAGCATGACAGGGGGATCCTATAATTCACCCCTCCACTTT. It is translated as CASSMTGGSYNSPLHF.